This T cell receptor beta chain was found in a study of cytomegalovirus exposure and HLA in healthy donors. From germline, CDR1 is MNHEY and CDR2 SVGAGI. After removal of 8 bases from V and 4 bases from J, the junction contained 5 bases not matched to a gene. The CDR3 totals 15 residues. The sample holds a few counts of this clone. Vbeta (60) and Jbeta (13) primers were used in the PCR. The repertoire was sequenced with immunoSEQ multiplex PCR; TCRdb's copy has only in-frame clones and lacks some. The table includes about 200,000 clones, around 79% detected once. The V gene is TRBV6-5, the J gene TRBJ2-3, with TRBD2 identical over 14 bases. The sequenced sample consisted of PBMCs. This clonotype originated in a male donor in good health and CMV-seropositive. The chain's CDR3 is CASGRLAGGADTQYF. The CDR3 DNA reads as TGTGCCAGCGGGAGACTAGCGGGAGGGGCAGATACGCAGTATTTT.